These 4 T cell receptor beta chains were all obtained from the same sample, sequenced in a study of blood T cell repertoires in COVID-19. The assay was immunoSEQ multiplex PCR, and TCRdb's table has in-frame clones only and misses some. Of 250,000 to 350,000 clones in the sample, around 90% are singletons; the top ten hold 0.94%. Sample: peripheral blood. Source of these receptors: a woman aged 40 to 49 who had recovered from COVID-19.

The chain combines TRBV27 with TRBJ2-7; weak D call: TRBD2 (6 bases). This CDR3 comprises 13 residues. Germline V lookup: CDR1 MNHEY, CDR2 SMNVEV (reference sequence). Trimming left V 3 bases short and J 3 bases short, with 9 bases between. The CDR3 here is CASSLTSIYEQYF. The DNA for the CDR3 is TGTGCCAGCAGTTTGACTAGTATCTACGAGCAGTACTTC.

V usage is TRBV18 and J usage is TRBJ2-3; D is uncertain. The V gene lost 4 bases and the J gene lost 0 bases, with 5 bases spanning the gap. This CDR3 spans 13 amino acids. The germline V gene has CDR1 KGHSH and CDR2 LQKENI. The CDR3 region is CASSQTSTDTQYF. The CDR3 nucleotides read TGTGCCAGCTCACAGACTAGCACAGATACGCAGTATTTT.

There are a few counts of this clone. The chain joins TRBV4-2 to TRBJ1-2, with TRBD1 matching 8 bases. This CDR3 has 15 amino acids. Losses at the gene ends were 0 bases for V and 8 bases for J; bases not matched to a gene: 8. Per the germline V gene, CDR1 is LGHNA and CDR2 is YNFKEQ. CDR3 in amino acids: CASSQDRGRGQGYTF. DNA for the CDR3: TGTGCCAGCAGCCAAGATCGAGGCAGGGGGCAAGGCTACACCTTC.

The chain recombines TRBV12-5 with TRBJ2-2, with 12 bases that match TRBD1. V dropped 4 bases and J dropped 6; count of bases not matched to a gene: 9. The CDR3 is made up of 17 amino acids. Germline assignment: CDR1 LGHNT and CDR2 FRNRAP. CDR3 DNA: TGTGCTAGTGGTTGGGGACCGGGACAGGGGGCGTCCGGGGAGCTGTTTTTT. Its translation is CASGWGPGQGASGELFF. Supplemented by reference TRBV12-5 and TRBJ2-2, the full variable domain reads DARVTQTPRHKVTEMGQEVTMRCQPILGHNTVFWYRQTMMQGLELLAYFRNRAPLDDSGMPKDRFSAEMPDATLATLKIQPSEPRDSAVYFCASGWGPGQGASGELFFGEGSRLTVL.